The 28 T cell receptor beta chains below come from one sample, sequenced in a study of shared clonotypes between healthy human individuals. Using immunoSEQ multiplex PCR, the repertoire was profiled, and TCRdb retains in-frame clones only, with some absent. The sample yields roughly 100,000 clones, 67% seen once. Sequencing input: memory CD8+ T cells sorted from blood. The sample's subset: CD45RO+ cells pooled with CCR7-negative TemRA cells. These receptors all come from a woman in her 30s in good health.

This clone was seen many times. The CDR3 protein is CASSPSSTGELFF. The CDR3 DNA follows: TGTGCCAGCTCACCAAGCAGCACCGGGGAGCTGTTTTTT. The genes are TRBV18 and TRBJ2-2, with no clear D. The length of the CDR3 is 13 residues. Germline-derived CDR1 and CDR2 are KGHSH and LQKENI. V dropped 2 bases and J dropped 4 bases, with 5 bases sitting between them.

This chain joins TRBV7-4 and TRBJ1-2, with D hard to call. V lost 0 bases and J 4 bases, leaving 15 bases between the germline ends. Per the germline V gene, CDR1 is SGHVT and CDR2 is SQSDAQ. The CDR3 covers 16 residues. The CDR3 nucleotides read TGTGCCAGCAGCTTAGCGTGGCCAACCAACCCCTATGGCTACACCTTC. Encoded protein: CASSLAWPTNPYGYTF.

This clone was seen many times. Other nucleotide sequences in the sample specify the same CDR3. The chain couples TRBV9 to TRBJ2-1; TRBD2 matches at 8 bases. Trimming at V came to 2 bases and at J to 7 bases, leaving 5 bases not matched to a gene. Germline lookup yields CDR1 SGDLS and CDR2 YYNGEE. The CDR3 spans 14 residues. The CDR3 sequence: CASSVGLAVNEQFF. In DNA, the CDR3 is TGTGCCAGCAGCGTCGGACTAGCAGTTAATGAGCAGTTCTTC.

This chain connects TRBV7-3 to TRBJ2-3, with D possibly matching TRBD2 (6 bases). V was clipped by 5 bases and J by 2 bases, with 23 bases between them. The CDR3 length is 18 residues. The germline V gene has CDR1 SGHTA and CDR2 FQGTGA. CDR3 sequence: CASSQRGPPRRDTDTQYF. For the CDR3, the DNA is TGTGCCAGCAGCCAAAGGGGACCTCCCAGGAGGGACACAGATACGCAGTATTTT. Combining the CDR3 with reference TRBV7-3 and TRBJ2-3 gives the whole variable domain GAGVSQTPSNKVTEKGKYVELRCDPISGHTALYWYRQSLGQGPEFLIYFQGTGAADDSGLPNDRFFAVRPEGSVSTLKIQRTERGDSAVYLCASSQRGPPRRDTDTQYFGPGTRLTVL.

This rearrangement joins TRBV5-1 to TRBJ2-2; the D is unclear. This CDR3 has 15 residues. In germline, CDR1 is SGHRS, CDR2 YFSETQ. V was cut by 4 bases and J by 0 bases, with 10 bases left in between. Here the CDR3 DNA reads TGCGCCAGCAGCCACAGATCTTCGAACACCGGGGAGCTGTTTTTT. Protein product: CASSHRSSNTGELFF.

The V gene is TRBV4-2, the J gene TRBJ2-7; 10 bases align to TRBD2. Germline V lookup: CDR1 LGHNA, CDR2 YNFKEQ. This CDR3 has 15 residues. V lost 2 bases and J lost 0; bases outside the gene matches: 1. The CDR3 reads CASSQLAGASYEQYF. The CDR3 region has the DNA TGTGCCAGCAGCCAACTAGCGGGGGCCTCCTACGAGCAGTACTTC.

On this clone: One end of the junction varies from germline; a read error may be responsible. The CDR3: CASSIGLAGNKEQFF. In DNA, the CDR3 is TGTGCCAGTAGTATAGGACTAGCGGGAAACAAGGAGCAGTTCTTC. The chain carries TRBV19 and TRBJ2-1, with 11 nucleotides matching TRBD2. The germline gives CDR1 LNHDA, CDR2 SQIVND (reference sequence). The CDR3 contains 15 residues.

The J gene is TRBJ2-3, the V gene TRBV25-1; TRBD2 aligns across 10 bases. Germline values: CDR1 MGHDK, CDR2 SYGVNS. Losses at the gene ends were 3 bases for V and 5 bases for J; bases not matched to a gene: 14. This CDR3 has 18 amino acids. CDR3 loop: CASSDPSSTSGNRDTQYF. The CDR3 region has the DNA TGTGCCAGCAGTGATCCTTCTTCTACTAGCGGGAATCGAGATACGCAGTATTTT.

V is TRBV11-2 and J is TRBJ1-2; unclear D gene. CDR3 length: 14 amino acids. Germline loops: CDR1 SGHAT, CDR2 FQNNGV. V was trimmed by 5 bases and J by 4 bases, leaving 14 bases between them. CDR3: CASSEVRKTYGYTF. In DNA, the CDR3 is TGTGCCAGCAGCGAGGTCAGAAAGACCTATGGCTACACCTTC.

This clone turned up a few times. The chain has TRBV6-6 and TRBJ2-7, with D perhaps TRBD1 (5 bases). Germline V gene sequence: CDR1 MNHNY, CDR2 SVGAGI (reference sequence). Trimming took off 2 bases at V and 2 bases at J, with 16 bases between the two ends. The CDR3 has 16 amino acids. CDR3 nucleotides: TGTGCCAGCAGTTACAATGCCCACAAGGGGACCTACGAGCAGTACTTC. It is translated as CASSYNAHKGTYEQYF.

The CDR3 coding sequence is TGTGCCAGCAGGGGACTAGCGGGAGACTACGAGCAGTACTTC. It translates to CASRGLAGDYEQYF. The genes are TRBV6-5 and TRBJ2-7; TRBD2 agrees at 14 bases. The CDR3 is made up of 14 amino acids. CDR1 is MNHEY and CDR2 is SVGAGI in the germline V gene. V trimming: 6 bases; J trimming: 3 bases; junction bases outside the gene matches: 1.

The rearrangement uses TRBV11-2 and TRBJ2-1, with 8 nucleotides matching TRBD1. V gave up 5 bases and J gave up 7 bases; unmatched junction bases: 7. Germline V gene data show CDR1 as SGHAT and CDR2 as FQNNGV. The CDR3 spans 14 residues. This chain's CDR3 is CASSPQTGENEQFF. CDR3 nucleotides: TGTGCCAGCAGCCCCCAGACAGGGGAGAATGAGCAGTTCTTC.

At least ten counts were recorded for this clone. The chain recombines TRBV6-1 with TRBJ2-2; TRBD1 matches 7 bases. Germline assignment: CDR1 MNHNS and CDR2 SASEGT. V dropped 6 bases and J dropped 3; count of bases not matched to a gene: 4. This CDR3 comprises 14 residues. DNA for the CDR3: TGTGCCAGCAGAAGACAGGGAGACACCGGGGAGCTGTTTTTT. Residues: CASRRQGDTGELFF.

This clone came up many times. The sample contains more than one DNA sequence encoding this CDR3. The chain has TRBV7-6 and TRBJ2-7, with D perhaps assigned TRBD1 or TRBD2 (5 bases each). The V end lost 4 bases, the J end lost 3 bases, and 10 bases lay between the germline ends. CDR1 SGHVS and CDR2 FNYEAQ come from the germline V gene. The CDR3 has 13 residues. The chain's CDR3 is CASSSGPNYEQYF. The CDR3 nucleotides are TGTGCCAGCAGCTCGGGACCAAACTACGAGCAGTACTTC.

This clone was seen repeatedly, ten times or more. The chain carries TRBV4-1 and TRBJ1-2, with D perhaps TRBD1 (5 bases). CDR1 and CDR2 from the germline V gene are MGHRA and YSYEKL. The CDR3 sequence is 15 residues long. Deletions cut 0 bases from V and 3 bases from J, with 11 bases between. The CDR3 nucleotides are TGCGCCAGCAGCCAAGATTCCACAGGCTACTATGGCTACACCTTC. It is translated as CASSQDSTGYYGYTF.

The chain couples TRBV25-1 to TRBJ1-5; a possible D gene is TRBD1 (5 bases). CDR1 is MGHDK, CDR2 SYGVNS, per germline. Trimming removed 3 bases at V and 8 bases at J, with 14 bases between. There are 14 residues in the CDR3. The CDR3 protein is CASSERDSYKPQHF. The CDR3 DNA reads as TGTGCCAGCAGTGAGCGGGACTCATACAAGCCCCAGCATTTT.

J is TRBJ1-4 and V is TRBV7-8; possibly TRBD1 for D (5 bases). The CDR3 runs to 15 residues. Trimming left V 1 base short and J 4 bases short, with 10 bases between. Looked up from germline, CDR1 is SGHVS and CDR2 is FQNEAQ. The CDR3 is CASSLVGGGNEKLFF. CDR3 sequence (DNA): TGTGCCAGCAGCTTAGTCGGCGGGGGTAATGAAAAACTGTTTTTT.

The chain uses TRBV28 and TRBJ2-3, with D possibly matching TRBD1 (6 bases). CDR1 is MDHEN, CDR2 SYDVKM, per germline. The germline V and J ends were trimmed by 4 bases and 8 bases, with 13 bases remaining between them. This CDR3 is built from 13 residues. In DNA, the CDR3 is TGTGCCAGCAGTTCTACAGGGCGGGCTACGCAGTATTTT. This gives the protein CASSSTGRATQYF.

This clone was picked up a small number of times. This rearrangement joins TRBV5-1 to TRBJ2-7; 10 bases align to TRBD2. V shed 4 bases, J shed 4 bases, and the junction held 14 bases outside the gene matches. The CDR3 contains 17 residues. Germline values: CDR1 SGHRS, CDR2 YFSETQ. CDR3 residues: CASSGRTSGILGYEQYF. The CDR3, as DNA: TGCGCCAGCAGCGGGAGGACTAGCGGTATTTTAGGGTACGAGCAGTACTTC.

V usage is TRBV29-1 and J usage is TRBJ2-1; 12 bases map to TRBD1. Germline V CDR1 and CDR2: SQVTM, ANQGSEA. Germline trimming cut 5 bases from V and 9 bases from J; bases unmatched to any gene: 11. The CDR3 contains 15 residues. CDR3 sequence: CSVPGTGGLGGEQFF. In DNA, the CDR3 is TGCAGCGTTCCCGGGACAGGGGGCTTGGGCGGTGAGCAGTTCTTC.

V gene TRBV9 combines with J gene TRBJ2-7, with 11 bases that match TRBD2. CDR3 length equals 16 residues. Germline values: CDR1 SGDLS, CDR2 YYNGEE. With V trimmed by 0 bases and J by 0 bases, 2 bases remained unmatched. The CDR3 region has the DNA TGTGCCAGCAGCGTAGGTAGCGGGAGGGGCTCCTACGAGCAGTACTTC. It translates to CASSVGSGRGSYEQYF.

The chain links TRBV5-6 to TRBJ2-7, with 7 bases matching TRBD1. This CDR3 comprises 13 residues. Trimming cost V 2 bases and J 7 bases; bases outside gene matches: 6. Germline lookup yields CDR1 SGHDT and CDR2 YYEEEE. The CDR3 loop reads CASSLTGEGEQYF. The CDR3 DNA reads as TGTGCCAGCAGCTTAACAGGGGAAGGGGAGCAGTACTTC.

The chain recombines TRBV10-1 with TRBJ2-7; 8 nucleotides line up with TRBD2. The V segment lost 0 bases and the J segment 6 bases; nucleotides outside the gene matches: 4. There are 14 residues in the CDR3. Per the germline V gene, CDR1 is WNHNN and CDR2 is SYGVQD (reference sequence). CDR3 in DNA: TGCGCCAGCAGTGAGTCAAGCGGGAGTCCCGAGCAGTACTTC. It encodes CASSESSGSPEQYF.

The chain is built from TRBV27 and TRBJ2-5; 12 bases map to TRBD2. There are 15 residues in the CDR3. Germline V gene sequence: CDR1 MNHEY, CDR2 SMNVEV (reference sequence). The junction had 6 bases not matched to a gene; V was cut back by 5 bases and J by 5 bases. DNA for the CDR3: TGTGCCAGCAGTCGACTAGCGGGAGTCGACGAGACCCAGTACTTC. It translates to CASSRLAGVDETQYF.

The J gene is TRBJ2-1, the V gene TRBV27; 9 bases line up with TRBD2. The CDR3 is 15 residues long. From germline, CDR1 is MNHEY and CDR2 SMNVEV (reference sequence). Trimming removed 3 bases from V and 8 bases from J; junction bases left unmatched: 8. The CDR3 DNA reads as TGTGCCAGCAGTTTTGGCGGGAGGGCCGGGTATGAGCAGTTCTTC. This gives the protein CASSFGGRAGYEQFF.

This clone was recorded many times. At one end the junction does not follow the germline gene, possibly because of a read error. The chain combines TRBV25-1 with TRBJ2-7; D perhaps matches TRBD2 (6 bases). The CDR3 sequence is 12 residues long. The germline V gene has CDR1 MGHDK and CDR2 SYGVNS. The CDR3 spells CASSELIGTRSF. The DNA of the CDR3 is TGTGCCAGCAGTGAACTGATTGGGACTCGTTCTTTC.

The V gene is TRBV27, the J gene TRBJ1-1; D is undetermined. The V end lost 6 bases, the J end lost 3 bases, and 14 bases lay between the germline ends. Germline CDR1 reads MNHEY; CDR2 reads SMNVEV (reference sequence). This CDR3 is built from 14 residues. The CDR3, as DNA: TGTGCCAGCAGGCCGGGATCCTTTCACACTGAAGCTTTCTTT. Its protein product is CASRPGSFHTEAFF.

V gene TRBV2 combines with J gene TRBJ2-5; 8 bases line up with TRBD2. Germline V gives CDR1 SNHLY, CDR2 FYNNEI. With V trimmed by 3 bases and J by 1 base, 4 bases remained unmatched. The CDR3 has 15 amino acids. The CDR3 DNA follows: TGTGCCAGCAGTGATATAGCGGGATTCCAAGAGACCCAGTACTTC. This sequence encodes CASSDIAGFQETQYF.